These T cell receptor beta chains were read from a single sample in a study of radiation and T cells in renal cell carcinoma. Sequencing used immunoSEQ multiplex PCR; TCRdb keeps in-frame clones, though not all of them. The sample comprises 65,000 or so clones, about 74% of which are singletons, and over 5.5% rests with the top ten. Sample: blood, taken from a patient whose treatment included radiotherapy and nephrectomy. The source of these receptors is a man aged 60 to 75 with renal cell carcinoma. The CDR3 runs from the conserved cysteine through the conserved F or W. The D gene is left open where the match is weak. Not every row has a clone size; where given, it reads once, few, many or a size class.

>TRBV9|.|.|TRBJ2-3
CASSTRATDTQYF
TGTGCCAGCAGCACAAGGGCCACAGATACGCAGTATTTT
>TRBV5-4|.|few|TRBJ2-2
CASSLQENTGELFF
TGTGCCAGCAGCTTACAGGAAAACACCGGGGAGCTGTTTTTT
>TRBV6-5|TRBD1|.|TRBJ1-6
CASRTQGLSSPLHF
TGTGCCAGCAGGACACAGGGGTTAAGTTCACCCCTCCACTTT
>TRBV4-1|.|few|TRBJ1-5
CASSQDHLLRGWGSNQPQHF
TGCGCCAGCAGCCAAGATCACTTACTCCGGGGTTGGGGGAGCAATCAGCCCCAGCATTTT
>TRBV19|.|.|TRBJ2-3
CASSGTGLRFGTDTQYF
TGTGCCAGTAGTGGTACAGGGTTGCGTTTCGGCACAGATACGCAGTATTTT
>TRBV30|.|.|TRBJ1-6
CAWSGAGRNSNSPLHF
TGTGCCTGGAGTGGGGCAGGGAGGAACTCTAATTCACCCCTCCACTTT
>TRBV18|.|.|TRBJ1-5
CASSPSQTFRPQHF
TGTGCCAGCTCACCCTCACAGACATTCCGGCCCCAGCATTTT
>TRBV16|TRBD1|few|TRBJ1-3
CASSLRGSSGNTIYF
TGTGCCAGCAGCCTCAGGGGGAGCTCTGGAAACACCATATATTTT
>TRBV20-1|.|.|TRBJ2-7
CSATGSYEQYF
TGCAGTGCTACGGGCAGCTACGAGCAGTACTTC
>TRBV7-2|.|.|TRBJ2-5
CASSLEGRETQYF
TGTGCCAGCAGCTTAGAGGGTCGGGAGACCCAGTACTTC
>TRBV5-1|TRBD1|.|TRBJ1-1
CASSPGLTGGLAFF
TGCGCCAGCAGCCCGGGATTGACAGGGGGGTTAGCTTTCTTT
>TRBV15|.|.|TRBJ2-3
CATSRARGGSASTDTQYF
TGTGCCACCAGCAGAGCCAGAGGAGGCTCCGCTAGCACAGATACGCAGTATTTT
>TRBV30|TRBD2|.|TRBJ2-3
CAWSVAGEGTQYF
TGTGCCTGGAGTGTAGCGGGAGAGGGTACGCAGTATTTT
>TRBV27|TRBD2|.|TRBJ2-1
CASPCRSGRDREQFF
TGTGCCAGCCCCTGTCGGAGCGGGAGAGACCGTGAGCAGTTCTTC
>TRBV6-5|.|once|TRBJ1-1
CASSSGLLEAFF
TGTGCCAGCAGTTCAGGACTGCTGGAAGCTTTCTTT
>TRBV6-1|.|few|TRBJ2-1
CASSEGLLNEQFF
TGTGCCAGCAGTGAGGGGCTCCTCAATGAGCAGTTCTTC